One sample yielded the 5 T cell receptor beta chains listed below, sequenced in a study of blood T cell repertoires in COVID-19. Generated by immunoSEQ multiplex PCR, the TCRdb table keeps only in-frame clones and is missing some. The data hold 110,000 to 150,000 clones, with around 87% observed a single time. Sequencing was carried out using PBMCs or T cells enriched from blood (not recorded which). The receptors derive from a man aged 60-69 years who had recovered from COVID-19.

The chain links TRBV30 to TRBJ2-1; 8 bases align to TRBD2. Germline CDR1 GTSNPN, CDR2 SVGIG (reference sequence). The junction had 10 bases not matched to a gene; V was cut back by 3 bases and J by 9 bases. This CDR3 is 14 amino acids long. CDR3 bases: TGTGCCTGGAGCGCCGCGGGAGGTCTGACTGAGCAGTTCTTC. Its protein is CAWSAAGGLTEQFF.

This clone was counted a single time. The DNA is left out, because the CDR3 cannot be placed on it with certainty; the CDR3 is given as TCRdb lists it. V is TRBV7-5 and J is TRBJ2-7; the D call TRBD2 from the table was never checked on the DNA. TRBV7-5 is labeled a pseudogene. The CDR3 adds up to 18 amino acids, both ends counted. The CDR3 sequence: CARRFGAGGGRVSYEQYF.

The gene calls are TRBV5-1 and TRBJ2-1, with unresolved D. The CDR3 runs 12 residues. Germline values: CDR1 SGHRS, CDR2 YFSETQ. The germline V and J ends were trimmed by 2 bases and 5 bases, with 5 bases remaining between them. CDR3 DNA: TGCGCCAGCAGCTTTGGGCACAATGAGCAGTTCTTC. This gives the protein CASSFGHNEQFF. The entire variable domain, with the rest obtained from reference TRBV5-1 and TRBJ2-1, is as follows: KAGVTQTPRYLIKTRGQQVTLSCSPISGHRSVSWYQQTPGQGLQFLFEYFSETQRNKGNFPGRFSGRQFSNSRSEMNVSTLELGDSALYLCASSFGHNEQFFGPGTRLTVL.

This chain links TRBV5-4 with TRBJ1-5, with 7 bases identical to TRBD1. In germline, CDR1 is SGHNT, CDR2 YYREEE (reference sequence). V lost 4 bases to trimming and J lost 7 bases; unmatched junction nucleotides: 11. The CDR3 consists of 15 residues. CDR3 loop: CASSPGQERFQPQHF. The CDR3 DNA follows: TGTGCCAGCAGCCCCGGACAGGAACGGTTCCAGCCCCAGCATTTT.

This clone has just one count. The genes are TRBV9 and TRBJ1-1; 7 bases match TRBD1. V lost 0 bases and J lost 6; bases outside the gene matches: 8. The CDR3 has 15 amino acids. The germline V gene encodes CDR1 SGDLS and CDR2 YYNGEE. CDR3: CASSVVIRGAAEAFF. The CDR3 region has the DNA TGTGCCAGCAGCGTAGTGATCAGGGGGGCGGCTGAAGCTTTCTTT.